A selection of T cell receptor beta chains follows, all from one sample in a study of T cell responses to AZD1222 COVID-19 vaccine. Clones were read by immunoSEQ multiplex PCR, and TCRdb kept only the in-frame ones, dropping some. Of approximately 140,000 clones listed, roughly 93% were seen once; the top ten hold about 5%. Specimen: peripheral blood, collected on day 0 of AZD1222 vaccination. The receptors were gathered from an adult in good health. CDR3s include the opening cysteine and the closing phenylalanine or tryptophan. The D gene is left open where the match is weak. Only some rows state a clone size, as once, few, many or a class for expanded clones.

TGTGCCAGCAGTTTAATTGTTCCCGTGAGGGGCAATCAGCCCCAGCATTTT,CASSLIVPVRGNQPQHF,-,TRBV28,TRBJ1-5,-
TGTGCCACCAGCGACCGGGACACTAACTACCTCAAACGGGGCTACACCTTC,CATSDRDTNYLKRGYTF,-,TRBV15,TRBJ1-2,few
TGTGCCAGCAGCCCGAGGGCGGGGGGCCCCAATGAGCAGTTCTTC,CASSPRAGGPNEQFF,TRBD2,TRBV3-1/TRBV3-2,TRBJ2-1,once
TGTGCCAGCAGCCGAGGAGCCTTATCCGCAGGGGGCTACACCTTC,CASSRGALSAGGYTF,-,TRBV6-5,TRBJ1-2,-
TGTGCCAGCAGACCAGGCCCTGTCCGGGAGCTGTTTTTT,CASRPGPVRELFF,-,TRBV5-8,TRBJ2-2,-
TGTGCCAGCAGCGATAGGGGGCTCAAGCGTTGGCTAGAAGCTTACGAGCAGTACTTC,CASSDRGLKRWLEAYEQYF,TRBD1,TRBV6-4,TRBJ2-7,-
TGTGCCAGCGAGAGGGAAAAACTGTTTTTT,CASEREKLFF,-,TRBV6-5,TRBJ1-4,-
TGTGCCAGCAGCTACAGGGGACCTAGCTATGGCTACACCTTC,CASSYRGPSYGYTF,TRBD1,TRBV6-5,TRBJ1-2,-
TGTGCCAGAAGCTACCCGCACAACAATGAGCAGTTCTTC,CARSYPHNNEQFF,-,TRBV5-3,TRBJ2-1,-
TGCGCCAGCAGCCAAGATTACGAAGGTGTTGGGGGCAATCAGCCCCAGCATTTT,CASSQDYEGVGGNQPQHF,-,TRBV4-1,TRBJ1-5,-
TGTGCCAGCAGACCCCGGGGTAACACTGAAGCTTTCTTT,CASRPRGNTEAFF,-,TRBV12-3/TRBV12-4,TRBJ1-1,-
TGTGCCAGCTCACGAACAGAAACCGCTGCTATGGGCTACACCTTC,CASSRTETAAMGYTF,-,TRBV18,TRBJ1-2,-
TGTGCCAGCAGCCAATCCCGACTAGCGGGGAACACAGATACGCAGTATTTT,CASSQSRLAGNTDTQYF,TRBD2,TRBV3-1/TRBV3-2,TRBJ2-3,-
TGTGCCGGGACAGGGATCATGAACACTGAAGCTTTCTTT,CAGTGIMNTEAFF,TRBD1,TRBV6-5,TRBJ1-1,-
TGTGCCACCAGCAGAGAGCCGACGCATCCTTCGGTTCCTGGGACAGTTAATGAAAAACTGTTTTTT,CATSREPTHPSVPGTVNEKLFF,TRBD1,TRBV15,TRBJ1-4,-
TGTGCCAGCAGTGCCCCGGGGGGGGGCGCTGACACTGAAGCTTTCTTT,CASSAPGGGADTEAFF,-,TRBV2,TRBJ1-1,-
TGTGCCAGCAGTTACTCGATGTCAACAGGAACTTTCTTT,CASSYSMSTGTFF,-,TRBV6-5,TRBJ1-1,once
TGTGCCAGCAGCTTAGGGGGACGGCTGATTATCGGGGAGCTGTTTTTT,CASSLGGRLIIGELFF,-,TRBV5-6,TRBJ2-2,-
TGTGCCAGCAGCCCCGGGACAGGGCTTGGAGAGACCCAGTACTTC,CASSPGTGLGETQYF,TRBD1,TRBV6-4,TRBJ2-5,-
TGTGCCAGCAGCGGAACGTTAGTTGGGACCCAGTACTTC,CASSGTLVGTQYF,-,TRBV9,TRBJ2-5,-
TGTGCCAGCCAAGCTGGGGGGGGACTCACGGATGAGCAGTTCTTC,CASQAGGGLTDEQFF,TRBD2,TRBV5-4,TRBJ2-1,-
TGCGCCAGCAGCTTGGATCTGGGCGGGAGCACAGATACGCAGTATTTT,CASSLDLGGSTDTQYF,-,TRBV5-1,TRBJ2-3,-
TGTGCCACCAGACTAGGACGGACGTTCAATCAGCCCCAGCATTTT,CATRLGRTFNQPQHF,-,TRBV24-1,TRBJ1-5,-
TGTGCCTGGAACCCCCTGGAGCGGGGAGAGACCCAGTACTTC,CAWNPLERGETQYF,TRBD2,TRBV30,TRBJ2-5,-
TGTGCCAGCAGCTTGGAGCCGGGGCGGGGCGAGCAGTACTTC,CASSLEPGRGEQYF,-,TRBV5-4,TRBJ2-7,-
TGTGCCAGCAGCCTAGCGGGAGGCAATGAGCAGTTCTTC,CASSLAGGNEQFF,TRBD2,TRBV7-8,TRBJ2-1,-
TGTGCCAGCAGTTCAGACAGGCTGAACACTGAAGCTTTCTTT,CASSSDRLNTEAFF,-,TRBV27,TRBJ1-1,-
TGTGCCAGCAGCTTCCACTCCTCTGGAAACACCATATATTTT,CASSFHSSGNTIYF,-,TRBV7-2,TRBJ1-3,-
TGCGCCAGCAGCTTGATGGGGGGCGCGGGCACTGAAGCTTTCTTT,CASSLMGGAGTEAFF,-,TRBV5-1,TRBJ1-1,-
TGTGCCAGCAGCCAAGATCGCAAGGGGGAGGGTGGCTACACCTTC,CASSQDRKGEGGYTF,-,TRBV14,TRBJ1-2,-
TGTGCCACGGGGGGGCTGGGGTATGAGCAGTTCTTC,CATGGLGYEQFF,TRBD2,TRBV11-2,TRBJ2-1,-
TGCGCCAGCTGCCTCGGGACAGGGGTTGAAAAACTGTTTTTT,CASCLGTGVEKLFF,TRBD1,TRBV5-1,TRBJ1-4,once
TGCGCCAGCAGCTCGACCCCAGGGTCCGGTGAAAAACTGTTTTTT,CASSSTPGSGEKLFF,-,TRBV5-1,TRBJ1-4,-
TGTGCCAGCAGCGCCCTACAGGTGCGCACCGGGGAGCTGTTTTTT,CASSALQVRTGELFF,-,TRBV9,TRBJ2-2,-
TGTGCCTGGAGTTCAGTCGGTTACGAGCAGTACTTC,CAWSSVGYEQYF,-,TRBV30,TRBJ2-7,-
TGTGCCAGTAGTGGATCGGCCCCCTCCTACGAGCAGTACTTC,CASSGSAPSYEQYF,-,TRBV19,TRBJ2-7,once
TGCAGCGTTGTTCAAGGGGGGACAGATACGCAGTATTTT,CSVVQGGTDTQYF,-,TRBV29-1,TRBJ2-3,-
TGTGCCAGTAGTATGGCGGGGTATTCAAGGGAAAAACTGTTTTTT,CASSMAGYSREKLFF,-,TRBV19,TRBJ1-4,once
TGTGCCAGCAGCGTAGAGGCGGTTCGTTCACCCCTCCACTTT,CASSVEAVRSPLHF,-,TRBV9,TRBJ1-6,-
TGCGCCAGCAGTGAGTCGCCAGGGGCAGGCGTTGAGCAGTTCTTC,CASSESPGAGVEQFF,-,TRBV10-1,TRBJ2-1,once
TGCAGGAATGTGAGTTTCCACGAGCAGTACTTC,CRNVSFHEQYF,-,TRBV20-1,TRBJ2-7,-
TGTGCCAGCAGCCTAGGGACTGCTGGGGCCAACGTCCTGACTTTC,CASSLGTAGANVLTF,-,TRBV7-3,TRBJ2-6,-
TGTGCCTGGAGTGTAAGACGACAGTTCCCCTATAATTCACCCCTCCACTTT,CAWSVRRQFPYNSPLHF,-,TRBV30,TRBJ1-6,-
TGTGCCAGCCTTGCATTCAATGAGCAGTTCTTC,CASLAFNEQFF,-,TRBV7-2,TRBJ2-1,once
TGTGCCAGCAGCTCCCGGGACGGACTTAATGAAAAACTGTTTTTT,CASSSRDGLNEKLFF,-,TRBV5-4,TRBJ1-4,-
TGTGCCAGCAGCCAACCTCCGCGGGGCGGGGGATACCAAGAGACCCAGTACTTC,CASSQPPRGGGYQETQYF,TRBD2,TRBV4-2,TRBJ2-5,-
TGTGCCAGTAGTCACAGGGGGACTAATGAAAAACTGTTTTTT,CASSHRGTNEKLFF,TRBD1,TRBV19,TRBJ1-4,once
TGTGCCAGCAGTTTGGCGGCAGGTGGTGCTTTCTTT,CASSLAAGGAFF,-,TRBV28,TRBJ1-1,-
TGTGCCAGCAGCCGAACGGATCCCGTGCACACCTTC,CASSRTDPVHTF,-,TRBV6-2/TRBV6-3,TRBJ1-2,-
TGCAGCGTGGGAGGGGTTTGGGGAGAGACCCAGTACTTC,CSVGGVWGETQYF,TRBD2,TRBV29-1,TRBJ2-5,-
TGTGCCAGCTCCCGGGAGAGGGTGAACACTGAAGCTTTCTTT,CASSRERVNTEAFF,-,TRBV18,TRBJ1-1,-
TGTGCCAGCAGCTTCGGTGGGGGGATGAACACTGAAGCTTTCTTT,CASSFGGGMNTEAFF,-,TRBV7-8,TRBJ1-1,few
TGTGCCAGCATGACTTCGGGGGTTGATGCTGAAGCTTTCTTT,CASMTSGVDAEAFF,-,TRBV2,TRBJ1-1,-
TGTGCCAGCAGCGTAGCGGGTGGCTACACAGATACGCAGTATTTT,CASSVAGGYTDTQYF,-,TRBV9,TRBJ2-3,-
TGCGCCAGCAGCTTCGTGGGGGATGGGGGCACTGAAGCTTTCTTT,CASSFVGDGGTEAFF,-,TRBV5-1,TRBJ1-1,-